This section outlines one T cell receptor (beta chain) sequence together with its context. Assay execution took place at the deep level. Several immunoSEQ plates received, in even portions, the genomic DNA of each subset. Using immunoSEQ multiplex PCR, the repertoire was profiled, and TCRdb retains in-frame clones only, with some absent. The sample contains approximately 500,000 clones, about four fifths of which appear only once. When samples were unsorted, about 90 million PBMCs were used for genomic DNA. This entry is derived from a study of shared clonotypes between healthy human individuals. V dropped 0 bases and J dropped 5; count of bases not matched to a gene: 16. The CDR3 is 18 residues long. In germline, CDR1 is SGHTA, CDR2 FQGNSA.

The TCR originated in a woman between 40 and 50 years old in good health. Some clones in this sample may be carry-over from other donors' samples. The chain joins TRBV7-2 to TRBJ2-7; 7 bases are shared with TRBD2. The material sequenced was PBMCs. DNA for the CDR3: TGTGCCAGCAGCTTAGCGCTAAGCGGGAACGGACCTAAGGACGAGCAGTACTTC. Translation: CASSLALSGNGPKDEQYF.